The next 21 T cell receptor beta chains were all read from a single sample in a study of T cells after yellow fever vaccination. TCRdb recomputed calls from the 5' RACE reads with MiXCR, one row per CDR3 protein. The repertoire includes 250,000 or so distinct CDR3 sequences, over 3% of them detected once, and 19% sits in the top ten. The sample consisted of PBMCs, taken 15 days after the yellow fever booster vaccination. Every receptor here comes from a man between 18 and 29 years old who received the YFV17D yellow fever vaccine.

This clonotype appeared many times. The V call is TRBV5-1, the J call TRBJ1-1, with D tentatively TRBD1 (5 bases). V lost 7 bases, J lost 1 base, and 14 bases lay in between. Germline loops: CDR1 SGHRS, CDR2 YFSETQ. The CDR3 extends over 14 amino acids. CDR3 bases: TGCGCCAGCTCCCTGGGGGTAGAGAACACTGAAGCTTTCTTT. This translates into CASSLGVENTEAFF.

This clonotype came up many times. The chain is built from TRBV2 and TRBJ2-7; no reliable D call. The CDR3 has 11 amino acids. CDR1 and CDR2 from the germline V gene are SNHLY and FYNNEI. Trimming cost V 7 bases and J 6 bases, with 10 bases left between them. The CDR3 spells CASTPFGEQYF. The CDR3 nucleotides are TGTGCCAGCACCCCCTTTGGCGAGCAGTACTTC. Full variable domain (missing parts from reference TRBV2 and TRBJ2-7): EPEVTQTPSHQVTQMGQEVILRCVPISNHLYFYWYRQILGQKVEFLVSFYNNEISEKSEIFDDQFSVERPDGSNFTLKIRSTKLEDSAMYFCASTPFGEQYFGPGTRLTVT.

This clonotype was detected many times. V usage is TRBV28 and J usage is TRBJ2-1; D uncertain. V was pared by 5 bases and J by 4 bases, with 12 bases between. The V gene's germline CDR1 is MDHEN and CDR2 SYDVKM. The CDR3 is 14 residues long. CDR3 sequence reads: CASSPPAGYNEQFF. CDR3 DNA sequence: TGTGCCAGCAGTCCCCCTGCCGGATACAATGAGCAGTTCTTC.

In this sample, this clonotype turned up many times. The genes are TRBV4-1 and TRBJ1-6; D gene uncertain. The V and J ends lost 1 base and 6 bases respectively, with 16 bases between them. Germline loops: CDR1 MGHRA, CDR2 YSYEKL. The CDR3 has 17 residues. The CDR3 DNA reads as TGCGCCAGCAGCCAAGTCCAAACGAGGGCGGTTAATTCACCCCTCCACTTT. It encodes CASSQVQTRAVNSPLHF.

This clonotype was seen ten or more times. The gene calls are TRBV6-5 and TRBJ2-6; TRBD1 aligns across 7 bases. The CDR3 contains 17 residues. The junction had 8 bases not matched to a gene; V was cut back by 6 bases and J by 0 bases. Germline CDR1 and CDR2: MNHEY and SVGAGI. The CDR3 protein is CASSFLQGNSGANVLTF. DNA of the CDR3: TGTGCCAGCAGCTTTTTACAGGGGAACTCTGGGGCCAACGTCCTGACTTTC.

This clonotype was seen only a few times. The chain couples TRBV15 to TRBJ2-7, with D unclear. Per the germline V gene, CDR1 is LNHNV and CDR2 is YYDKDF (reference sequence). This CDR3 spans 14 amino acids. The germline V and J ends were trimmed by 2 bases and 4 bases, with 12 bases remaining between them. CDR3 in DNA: TGTGCCACCAGCAGATCCTCACCTGAATACGAGCAGTACTTC. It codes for CATSRSSPEYEQYF.

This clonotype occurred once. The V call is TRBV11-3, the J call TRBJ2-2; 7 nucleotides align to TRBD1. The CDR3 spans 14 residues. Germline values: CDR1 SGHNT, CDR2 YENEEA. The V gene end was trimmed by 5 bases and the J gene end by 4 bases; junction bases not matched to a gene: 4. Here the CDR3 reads CASSLDRATGELFF. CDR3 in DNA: TGTGCCAGCAGCCTCGACAGGGCCACCGGGGAGCTGTTTTTT.

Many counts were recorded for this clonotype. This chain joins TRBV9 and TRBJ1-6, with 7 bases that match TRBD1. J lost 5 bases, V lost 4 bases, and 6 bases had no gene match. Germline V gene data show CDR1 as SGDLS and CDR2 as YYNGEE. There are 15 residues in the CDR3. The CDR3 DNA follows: TGTGCCAGCAGCACGCGGACAGGTCATAATTCACCCCTCCACTTT. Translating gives CASSTRTGHNSPLHF.

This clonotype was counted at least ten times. CDR3 sequence (DNA): TGCGCCAGCAACGACCCGGGCAGCCAAGATACGCAGTATTTT. It yields the protein CASNDPGSQDTQYF. The chain is built from TRBV5-1 and TRBJ2-3, with no clear D. This CDR3 has 14 amino acids. CDR1 and CDR2 (germline): SGHRS, YFSETQ. The V end lost 6 bases, the J end lost 5 bases, and 16 bases lay between the germline ends.

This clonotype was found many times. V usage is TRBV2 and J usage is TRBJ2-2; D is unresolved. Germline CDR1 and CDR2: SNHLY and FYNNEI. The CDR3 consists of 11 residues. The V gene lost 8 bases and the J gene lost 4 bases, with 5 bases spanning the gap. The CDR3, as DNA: TGTGCCAGCGGTCGCACCGGGGAGCTGTTTTTT. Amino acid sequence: CASGRTGELFF.

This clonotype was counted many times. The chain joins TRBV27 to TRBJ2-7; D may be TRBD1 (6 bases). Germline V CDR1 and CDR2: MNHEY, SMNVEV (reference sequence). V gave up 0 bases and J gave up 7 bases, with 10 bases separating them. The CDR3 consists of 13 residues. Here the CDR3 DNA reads TGTGCCAGCAGTTTATCGCAGGGGTGGGAGCAGTACTTC. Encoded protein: CASSLSQGWEQYF.

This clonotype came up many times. CDR3 residues: CSASRGDGTDTQYF. DNA of the CDR3: TGCAGTGCGTCACGGGGGGACGGCACAGATACGCAGTATTTT. V and J are TRBV20-1 and TRBJ2-3, with 7 bases fitting TRBD2. From germline, CDR1 is DFQATT and CDR2 SNEGSKA (reference sequence). The CDR3 has 14 amino acids. J lost 1 base, V lost 6 bases, and 7 bases had no gene match.

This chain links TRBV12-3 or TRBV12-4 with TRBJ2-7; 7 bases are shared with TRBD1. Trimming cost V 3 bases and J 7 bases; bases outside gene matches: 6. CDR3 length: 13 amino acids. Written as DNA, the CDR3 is TGTGCCAGCAGTTTCAGACAGGGTGGGGAGCAGTACTTC. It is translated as CASSFRQGGEQYF.

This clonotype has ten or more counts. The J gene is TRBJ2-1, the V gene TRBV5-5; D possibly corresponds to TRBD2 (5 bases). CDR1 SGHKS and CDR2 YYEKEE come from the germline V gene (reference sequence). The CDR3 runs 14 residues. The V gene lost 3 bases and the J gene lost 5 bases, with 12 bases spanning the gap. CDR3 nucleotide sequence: TGTGCCAGCAGCTGGGTCGGGAAAGACAATGAGCAGTTCTTC. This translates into CASSWVGKDNEQFF. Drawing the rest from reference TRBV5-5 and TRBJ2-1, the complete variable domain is DAGVTQSPTHLIKTRGQQVTLRCSPISGHKSVSWYQQVLGQGPQFIFQYYEKEERGRGNFPDRFSARQFPNYSSELNVNALLLGDSALYLCASSWVGKDNEQFFGPGTRLTVL.

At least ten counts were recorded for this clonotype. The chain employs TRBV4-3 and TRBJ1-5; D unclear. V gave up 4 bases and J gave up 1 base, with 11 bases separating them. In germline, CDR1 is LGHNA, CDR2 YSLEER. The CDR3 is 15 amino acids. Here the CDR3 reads CASSRELGSNQPQHF. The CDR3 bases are TGCGCCAGCAGCCGCGAGCTCGGAAGCAATCAGCCCCAGCATTTT.

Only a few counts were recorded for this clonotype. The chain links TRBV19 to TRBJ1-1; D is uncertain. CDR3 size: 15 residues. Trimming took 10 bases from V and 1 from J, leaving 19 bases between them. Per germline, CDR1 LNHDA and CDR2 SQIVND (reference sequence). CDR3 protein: CATALRGLPNTEAFF. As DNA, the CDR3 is TGTGCCACCGCTCTCAGAGGACTGCCGAACACTGAAGCTTTCTTT.

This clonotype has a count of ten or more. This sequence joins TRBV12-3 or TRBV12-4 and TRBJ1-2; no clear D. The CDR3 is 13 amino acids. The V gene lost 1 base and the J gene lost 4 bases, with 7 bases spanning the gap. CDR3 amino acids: CASSLGRSYGYTF. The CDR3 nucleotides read TGTGCCAGCAGTTTAGGCAGGAGCTATGGCTACACCTTC.

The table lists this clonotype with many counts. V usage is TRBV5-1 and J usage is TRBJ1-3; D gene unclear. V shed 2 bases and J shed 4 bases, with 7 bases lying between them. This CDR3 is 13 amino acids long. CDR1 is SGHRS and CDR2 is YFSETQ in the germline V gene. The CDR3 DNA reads TGCGCCAGCAGCTTCGGCGGCGGAAACACCATATATTTT. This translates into CASSFGGGNTIYF.

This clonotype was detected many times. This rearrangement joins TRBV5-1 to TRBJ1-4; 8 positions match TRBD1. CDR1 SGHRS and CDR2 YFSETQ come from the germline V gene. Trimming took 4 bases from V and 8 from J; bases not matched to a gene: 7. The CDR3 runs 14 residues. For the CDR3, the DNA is TGCGCCAGCAGCATCGGACAGGGCTACGAAAAACTGTTTTTT. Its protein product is CASSIGQGYEKLFF.

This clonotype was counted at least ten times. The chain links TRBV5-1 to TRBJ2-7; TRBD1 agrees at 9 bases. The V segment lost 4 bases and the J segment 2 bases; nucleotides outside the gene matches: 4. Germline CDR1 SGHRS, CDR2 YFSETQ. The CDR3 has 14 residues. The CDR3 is CASSRTGAAYEQYF. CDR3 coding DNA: TGCGCCAGCAGCAGGACAGGGGCAGCCTACGAGCAGTACTTC.

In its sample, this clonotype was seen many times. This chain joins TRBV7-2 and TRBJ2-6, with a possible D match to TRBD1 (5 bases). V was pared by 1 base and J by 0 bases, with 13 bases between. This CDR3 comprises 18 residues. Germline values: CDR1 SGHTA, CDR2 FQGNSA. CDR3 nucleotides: TGTGCCAGCAGCTTAGTTTATCAGGGTGCCTCTGGGGCCAACGTCCTGACTTTC. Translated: CASSLVYQGASGANVLTF.